One sample yielded the 19 T cell receptor beta chains listed below, sequenced in a study of radiation and T cells in renal cell carcinoma. Time point of the sample: blood 2 weeks post-SBRT. Documented treatment: 15 Gy SBRT to primary tumor, nephrectomy 4 weeks later. The assay was immunoSEQ multiplex PCR, and TCRdb's table has in-frame clones only and misses some. Counted here are roughly 130,000 clones, approximately 75% occurring once; the ten biggest clones make up approximately 2%. The sequenced sample was blood, obtained from a patient whose treatment included radiotherapy and nephrectomy. The receptors stem from a woman aged 60-75 years with renal cell carcinoma.

The chain couples TRBV6-5 to TRBJ1-1; D perhaps matches TRBD1 (5 bases). Deletions cut 7 bases from V and 5 bases from J, with 17 bases between. CDR3 length equals 14 residues. Germline CDR1 is MNHEY and CDR2 is SVGAGI. The DNA of the CDR3 is TGTGCCAGCATTCGGGGGGGAGTAGGGACTGAAGCTTTCTTT. Amino acid sequence: CASIRGGVGTEAFF.

V and J are TRBV11-3 and TRBJ2-1; TRBD2 agrees at 11 bases. The CDR3 sequence is 16 residues long. The ends lost 2 bases at V and 2 bases at J; junction bases unmatched: 2. The germline V gene encodes CDR1 SGHNT and CDR2 YENEEA. This CDR3 is CASSLLSGRAYNEQFF. As DNA, the CDR3 is TGTGCCAGCAGCTTACTTAGCGGGAGGGCCTACAATGAGCAGTTCTTC.

The CDR3 coding sequence is TGTGCCAGCAGTGACACTAGGACAGTCCCAGGCTACACCTTC. Amino acids: CASSDTRTVPGYTF. The chain is built from TRBV6-1 and TRBJ1-2, with D possibly TRBD1 on 6 matching bases. Germline values: CDR1 MNHNS, CDR2 SASEGT. V shed 3 bases and J shed 8 bases, with 16 bases lying between them. This CDR3 is 14 amino acids long.

This CDR3 reads CASNIQGIAGELFF. The CDR3 DNA follows: TGCGCCAGCAACATACAGGGCATCGCCGGGGAGCTGTTTTTT. The rearrangement links TRBV5-1 to TRBJ2-2; tentatively, D is TRBD1 (6 bases). V gave up 6 bases and J gave up 6 bases, with 15 bases separating them. CDR3 length equals 14 residues. Germline-derived CDR1 and CDR2 are SGHRS and YFSETQ.

In DNA, the CDR3 is TGCGCCAGCAGCTTGCTTACCATGGCGACTAATGAAAAACTGTTTTTT. Translated: CASSLLTMATNEKLFF. This chain links TRBV5-1 with TRBJ1-4; unclear D gene. V lost 1 base and J lost 2, with 12 bases in between. Germline V gives CDR1 SGHRS, CDR2 YFSETQ. The CDR3 is made up of 16 amino acids.

The rearrangement links TRBV29-1 to TRBJ1-2, with D tentatively TRBD1 (5 bases). In germline, CDR1 is SQVTM, CDR2 ANQGSEA. The length of the CDR3 is 14 residues. V lost 4 bases to trimming and J lost 8 bases, with 20 bases between them. This CDR3 is CSVVMEGRSGGYTF. The DNA of the CDR3 is TGCAGCGTTGTAATGGAGGGGCGAAGTGGAGGCTACACCTTC.

This chain connects TRBV19 to TRBJ2-3; D is perhaps TRBD2 (6 bases). With 2 bases removed from V and 0 bases from J, the gap between germline ends came to 12 bases. Germline CDR1 and CDR2: LNHDA and SQIVND (reference sequence). This CDR3 has 16 amino acids. The chain's CDR3 is CASSIWRGTSTDTQYF. DNA of the CDR3: TGTGCCAGTAGTATATGGCGGGGCACTAGCACAGATACGCAGTATTTT.

This sequence joins TRBV5-1 and TRBJ2-2; D gene uncertain. Germline CDR1 reads SGHRS; CDR2 reads YFSETQ. Trimming shortened V by 0 bases and J by 5 bases, and 11 bases separated the two germline ends. This CDR3 is built from 15 residues. CDR3 region: CASSLGSSPTGELFF. The CDR3 coding sequence is TGCGCCAGCAGCTTGGGGTCCAGCCCGACCGGGGAGCTGTTTTTT. The full variable domain, with the rest looked up from reference TRBV5-1 and TRBJ2-2, is KAGVTQTPRYLIKTRGQQVTLSCSPISGHRSVSWYQQTPGQGLQFLFEYFSETQRNKGNFPGRFSGRQFSNSRSEMNVSTLELGDSALYLCASSLGSSPTGELFFGEGSRLTVL.

V usage is TRBV18 and J usage is TRBJ1-6, with D possibly being TRBD1 (6 bases). CDR3 length equals 15 residues. Trimming removed 0 bases from V and 10 bases from J, with 13 bases in between. CDR1 is KGHSH and CDR2 is LQKENI in the germline V gene. Here the CDR3 reads CASSPPPRGRSPLHF. The CDR3 DNA reads as TGTGCCAGCTCACCACCGCCCAGGGGAAGGTCACCCCTCCACTTT.

The sample holds one count of this clone. V usage is TRBV20-1 and J usage is TRBJ2-5; D gene ambiguous. Germline CDR1 and CDR2: DFQATT and SNEGSKA (reference sequence). This CDR3 spans 10 amino acids. Trimming removed 6 bases from V and 5 bases from J, with 7 bases in between. CDR3 region: CSASFETQYF. The CDR3, as DNA: TGCAGTGCCTCCTTTGAGACCCAGTACTTC.

This clone was seen more than once but under ten times. V gene TRBV7-9 combines with J gene TRBJ1-2, with D perhaps TRBD1 (5 bases). This CDR3 has 14 residues. Germline V lookup: CDR1 SEHNR, CDR2 FQNEAQ (reference sequence). Trimming took off 1 base at V and 4 bases at J, with 10 bases between the two ends. This CDR3 reads CASSLEARAYGYTF. The CDR3 nucleotides read TGTGCCAGCAGCTTAGAAGCCAGGGCCTATGGCTACACCTTC.

CDR3 in DNA: TGTGCCAGCAGCATTCGTGAGGGAGCTAACTATGGCTACACCTTC. It translates to CASSIREGANYGYTF. This chain uses TRBV5-4 with TRBJ1-2, with D uncertain. The CDR3 covers 15 residues. Germline loops: CDR1 SGHNT, CDR2 YYREEE (reference sequence). V lost 4 bases and J lost 0, with 13 bases in between.

CDR3 nucleotide sequence: TGTGCCAGCACCAGATCCCGAAATGAAAAACTGTTTTTT. Protein sequence: CASTRSRNEKLFF. The chain couples TRBV28 to TRBJ1-4; no firm D call. The germline V and J ends were trimmed by 7 bases and 5 bases, with 11 bases remaining between them. The CDR3 has 13 amino acids. Germline assignment: CDR1 MDHEN and CDR2 SYDVKM.

The V and J genes are TRBV28 and TRBJ2-1, with D possibly being TRBD2 (5 bases). This CDR3 spans 15 amino acids. Trimming pared 6 bases from V and 4 bases from J, leaving 16 bases between. Germline V gene sequence: CDR1 MDHEN, CDR2 SYDVKM. This CDR3 reads CASSFSAFGYNEQFF. Here the CDR3 DNA reads TGTGCCAGCAGCTTTAGCGCGTTCGGGTACAATGAGCAGTTCTTC.

As concerns this clone: Within the sample, other DNA sequences also encode this same CDR3. V is TRBV27 and J is TRBJ2-7; 7 positions match TRBD1. Germline CDR1 MNHEY, CDR2 SMNVEV (reference sequence). This CDR3 is built from 14 residues. J lost 3 bases, V lost 5 bases, and 7 bases had no gene match. The CDR3 is CASSPRQGSYEQYF. CDR3 in DNA: TGTGCCAGCAGTCCCAGACAGGGTAGCTACGAGCAGTACTTC.

V usage is TRBV29-1 and J usage is TRBJ1-1; weak D call: TRBD1 (5 bases). The CDR3 runs to 13 residues. Trimming pared 7 bases from V and 1 base from J, leaving 13 bases between. Germline-derived CDR1 and CDR2 are SQVTM and ANQGSEA. CDR3 bases: TGCAGCGCTCTACAGGAGACGAACACTGAAGCTTTCTTT. Its translation: CSALQETNTEAFF.

V usage is TRBV28 and J usage is TRBJ2-7, with D unresolved. The CDR3 contains 13 residues. V lost 8 bases to trimming and J lost 6 bases, with 17 bases between them. Per germline, CDR1 MDHEN and CDR2 SYDVKM. The CDR3 bases are TGTGCCAGCCGATCCCCAAAGCGAAGCGAGCAGTACTTC. Its translation is CASRSPKRSEQYF.

Of note for this clone: One junction end does not reproduce the germline sequence, and a read error may be involved. This chain connects TRBV7-7 to TRBJ2-7; 10 bases are shared with TRBD1. Germline V lookup: CDR1 SSHAT, CDR2 FNYEAQ (reference sequence). The CDR3 spans 14 residues. In DNA, the CDR3 is TGTGCTAGCAGCGTTGGGACAGGGGCCTACGAGCAGTACTTC. It translates to CASSVGTGAYEQYF. The whole variable domain, filled in from reference TRBV7-7 and TRBJ2-7, reads GAGVSQSPRYKVTKRGQDVTLRCDPISSHATLYWYQQALGQGPEFLTYFNYEAQPDKSGLPSDRFSAERPEGSISTLTIQRTEQRDSAMYRCASSVGTGAYEQYFGPGTRLTVT.

The chain has TRBV27 and TRBJ1-1; D not certain. CDR1 is MNHEY and CDR2 is SMNVEV in the germline V gene (reference sequence). The CDR3 has 16 residues. With 6 bases removed from V and 0 bases from J, the gap between germline ends came to 17 bases. The CDR3 loop reads CASRPPLTRMNTEAFF. The CDR3 nucleotides are TGTGCCAGCAGGCCACCGTTGACTAGGATGAACACTGAAGCTTTCTTT.